The clone carrying this TCR beta chain was counted a few times. Its antigen is still unknown. This entry comes from a study of Graves' ophthalmopathy and Graves' hyperthyroidism. General observations from the study: A majority of expanded thyroid clonotypes exceeding 0.001 frequency were likewise present in blood.

Under 3 months in duration, the ophthalmopathy in affected donors had moderate-to-severe activity, CAS ≥3 and NOSPECS ≥4. Certain patients were not enrolled. These were patients with other autoimmune diseases, uncontrolled infections, pregnancy or lactation. The CDR3 extends over 12 amino acids. The germline V gene has CDR1 DFQATT and CDR2 SNEGSKA (reference sequence). V was pared by 3 bases and J by 8 bases, with 13 bases between. Transcripts of RNA were the source for amplifying TCR beta CDR3 regions. A first-round RT-PCR used HTBI primers, followed by a second-round multiplex PCR. One entry per CDR3 protein results from TCRdb running MiXCR on the multiplex PCR reads. Of around 600,000 distinct CDR3 sequences in the sample, more than 40% are singletons; the top ten hold more than 3%.

V gene TRBV20-1 combines with J gene TRBJ1-2; weak D call: TRBD1 (6 bases). The specimen was peripheral blood. This TCR was sampled from an adult man with Graves' ophthalmopathy. For the CDR3, the DNA is TGCAGTGCTAGTAGGGGGGAGGGGGGCTACACCTTC. Translating it yields CSASRGEGGYTF.